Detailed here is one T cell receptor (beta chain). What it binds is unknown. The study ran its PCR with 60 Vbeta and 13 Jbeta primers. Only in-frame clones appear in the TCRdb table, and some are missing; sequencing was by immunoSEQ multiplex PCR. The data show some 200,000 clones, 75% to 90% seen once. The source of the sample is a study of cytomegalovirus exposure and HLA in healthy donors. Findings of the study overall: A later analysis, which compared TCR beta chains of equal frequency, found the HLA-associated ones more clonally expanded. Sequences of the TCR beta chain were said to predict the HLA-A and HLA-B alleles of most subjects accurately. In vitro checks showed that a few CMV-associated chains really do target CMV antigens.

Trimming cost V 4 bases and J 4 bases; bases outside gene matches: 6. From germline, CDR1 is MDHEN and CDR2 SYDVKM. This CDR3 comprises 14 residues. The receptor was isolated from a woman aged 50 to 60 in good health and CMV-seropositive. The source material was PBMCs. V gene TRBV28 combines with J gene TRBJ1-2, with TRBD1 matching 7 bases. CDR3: CASSSTGKLYGYTF. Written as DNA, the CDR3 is TGTGCCAGCAGTTCGACAGGGAAACTCTATGGCTACACCTTC.